Following are 3 T cell receptor beta chains from one sample sequenced in a study of blood T cells in healthy people across ages. The authors ran a second PCR of roughly 6 to 12 cycles using a sample-barcoded 5' primer and a J-beta primer mix. TCRdb redid the calling of the 5' RACE reads with MiXCR, one entry per CDR3 protein. The data show fewer than 2 million distinct CDR3 sequences, with around 40% seen just once and about 21% held by the top ten. The sequencing sample was made of blood. Receptors were obtained from a human donor in good health.

The chain couples TRBV29-1 to TRBJ1-1, with a possible D match to TRBD1 (6 bases). Germline values: CDR1 SQVTM, CDR2 ANQGSEA. This CDR3 is built from 14 residues. The V end lost 3 bases, the J end lost 3 bases, and 14 bases lay between the germline ends. CDR3 sequence: CSVEGQVADTEAFF. The DNA of the CDR3 is TGCAGCGTTGAGGGACAAGTGGCAGACACTGAAGCTTTCTTT.

This clonotype occurred a few times. The CDR3 DNA is TGTGCCAGCAGTTTGGTTCCGACAGCTGACAATGAGCAGTTCTTC. This codes for CASSLVPTADNEQFF. The gene calls are TRBV12-3 or TRBV12-4 and TRBJ2-1; weak D call: TRBD1 (5 bases). Between the trimmed V and J ends, which lost 3 bases and 5 bases, there was a span of 14 bases. The CDR3 has 15 residues.

V is TRBV6-2 or TRBV6-3 and J is TRBJ2-4; D remains unclear. Germline assignment: CDR1 MNHEY and CDR2 SVGEGT. The V end was cut by 2 bases, the J end by 0 bases, with 8 bases between. The CDR3 totals 15 residues. Here the CDR3 DNA reads TGTGCCAGCAGTTACGATGGGGTAGCCAAAAACATTCAGTACTTC. Translated: CASSYDGVAKNIQYF.